The rows below give T cell receptor beta chains drawn from one sample of a study of neurological immune-mediated disorders. TCRdb re-called the 5' RACE reads through MiXCR, storing one row per CDR3 protein. The sample holds about 62,000 distinct CDR3 sequences, less than 4% seen once. The sequencing input was PBMCs. The receptors stem from a woman aged 45-65 years with multiple sclerosis. The CDR3 runs from the conserved cysteine through the conserved F or W. Fields, in order: clone size, J gene, D gene, V gene, CDR3 DNA, CDR3 protein. D genes are given only for firm matches. Clone size appears in some rows only: once, few, many, or a class for an expanded clone.

once TRBJ2-3 NA TRBV12-3/TRBV12-4 TGTGCCAGCAGTTTCGCGGCTCCCACAGATACGCAGTATTTT CASSFAAPTDTQYF
NA TRBJ2-7 NA TRBV11-2 TGTGCCAGCAGCTTATCTTCAGGCTACGAGCAGTACTTC CASSLSSGYEQYF
many TRBJ2-4 TRBD1 TRBV18 TGTGCCAGCTCACCGTCCGGGACAGGGGGCGAAAACATTCAGTACTTC CASSPSGTGGENIQYF
many TRBJ1-1 NA TRBV11-3 TGTGCCAGCAGCCCAAGGGGAGGGACTCTGAACACTGAAGCTTTCTTT CASSPRGGTLNTEAFF
many TRBJ1-3 TRBD1 TRBV20-1 TGCAGTGCTACCAGGGGGCAAGGAAACACCATATATTTT CSATRGQGNTIYF
many TRBJ2-1 TRBD2 TRBV5-1 TGCGCCAGCAGCTTGGAATTAGCGGGAGTTGCAAGGAATGAGCAGTTCTTC CASSLELAGVARNEQFF
many TRBJ1-1 NA TRBV7-9 TGTGCCAGCAGCGGACAGAACACTGAAGCTTTCTTT CASSGQNTEAFF
many TRBJ2-4 TRBD2 TRBV5-1 TGCGCCAGCAGCCTAGCGGGAGGGGAGAACATTCAGTACTTC CASSLAGGENIQYF
many TRBJ1-6 TRBD1 TRBV9 TGTGCCAGCAGCGCGGGTGGGACAGATAATTCACCCCTCCACTTT CASSAGGTDNSPLHF
many TRBJ1-1 NA TRBV27 TGTGCCAGCAGTTTCGGGGGAAACACTGAAGCTTTCTTT CASSFGGNTEAFF
few TRBJ1-1 NA TRBV20-1 TGCAGTGCTAGAGATAGTCGTGGCGGGTATGCTTTCTTT CSARDSRGGYAFF
many TRBJ2-3 NA TRBV20-1 TGCAGTGCTACCTTGGGTGGGTCCCTCACAGATACGCAGTATTTT CSATLGGSLTDTQYF
few TRBJ1-1 NA TRBV19 TGTGCCAGTAGTATCTCATCGAACACTGAAGCTTTCTTT CASSISSNTEAFF
many TRBJ2-6 NA TRBV7-2 TGTGCCAGCAGCCAAGTCCTGACAGCTTGGGGGGCCAACGTCCTGACTTTC CASSQVLTAWGANVLTF
many TRBJ2-2 TRBD2 TRBV7-3 TGTGCCAGCAGCCCGGGACTAGCGGGAGTCGGGGAGCTGTTTTTT CASSPGLAGVGELFF
many TRBJ2-1 TRBD2 TRBV20-1 TGCAGTGCTAGAGAGGGGACTAGCGGGGTTGGGGAGCAGTTCTTC CSAREGTSGVGEQFF
many TRBJ1-2 TRBD1 TRBV12-3/TRBV12-4 TGTGCCAGCAGACTGGGACAGGGGGCAAACTATGGCTACACCTTC CASRLGQGANYGYTF
many TRBJ2-2 TRBD1 TRBV10-3 TGTGCCATCAGTGATCTAGGGACAGACACCGGGGAGCTGTTTTTT CAISDLGTDTGELFF
many TRBJ2-7 TRBD2 TRBV18 TGTGCCAGCTCACCGACTAGCGGGTTTTCCTACGAGCAGTACTTC CASSPTSGFSYEQYF
medium-sized TRBJ2-3 NA TRBV20-1 TGCAGTGCTAGAGGGAGCCTCCGGGGTAGCACAGATACGCAGTATTTT CSARGSLRGSTDTQYF
few TRBJ2-5 NA TRBV7-8 TGTGCCAGCAGATTACGAGAGACCCAGTACTTC CASRLRETQYF
few TRBJ1-1 NA TRBV5-1 TGCGCCAGCAGCTTGTCGGGAAAGTCGAACACTGAAGCTTTCTTT CASSLSGKSNTEAFF
many TRBJ1-1 NA TRBV7-9 TGTGCCAGCAACCGGGGACAACTGAACACTGAAGCTTTCTTT CASNRGQLNTEAFF
many TRBJ2-2 NA TRBV5-1 TGCGCCAGCAGCTTGGGTTACTGGACGGGTGCGAACACCGGGGAGCTGTTTTTT CASSLGYWTGANTGELFF
many TRBJ1-2 NA TRBV29-1 TGCAGCGTTGTAATCCAGGGGAACTATGGCTACACCTTC CSVVIQGNYGYTF
many TRBJ2-1 TRBD2 TRBV5-1 TGCGCCAGCGGCCTCTTAGCGGGGGTCTACAATGAGCAGTTCTTC CASGLLAGVYNEQFF
many TRBJ2-7 NA TRBV6-5 TGTGCCAGCAGTTACCTAAACGAGCAGTACTTC CASSYLNEQYF
few TRBJ2-1 NA TRBV12-3/TRBV12-4 TGTGCCAGCAGTCCACAGGGCTGGTATGAGCAGTTCTTC CASSPQGWYEQFF
many TRBJ2-7 NA TRBV7-2 TGTGCCAGCAGCTCCCCGACAGGACAATACGAGCAGTACTTC CASSSPTGQYEQYF
many TRBJ2-5 NA TRBV7-2 TGTGCCAGCAGCTCCGCTGGGCCCGGAGGGACCCAGTACTTC CASSSAGPGGTQYF
many TRBJ2-1 NA TRBV4-3 TGCGCCAGCAGCCAAGAGGGACTAAACGGGGACAGTGAGCAGTTCTTC CASSQEGLNGDSEQFF
many TRBJ2-1 NA TRBV5-1 TGCGCCAGCAGCGCCCAGGGAAGGCGGTCCTACAATGAGCAGTTCTTC CASSAQGRRSYNEQFF
many TRBJ2-7 TRBD1 TRBV5-5 TGTGCCAGCAGCTACCCCCGGGACAGTCCCTACGAGCAGTACTTC CASSYPRDSPYEQYF
few TRBJ1-5 NA TRBV15 TGTGCCACCAGCTCGGTAGGCAGGGCGAATCAGCCCCAGAATTTT CATSSVGRANQPQNF
NA TRBJ2-7 TRBD2 TRBV5-1 TGCGCCAGCACAAAGCGGGACGGATCTTACGAGCAGTACTTC CASTKRDGSYEQYF
medium-sized TRBJ2-3 TRBD1 TRBV29-1 TGCAGCGTTACAGGGGCAGATACGCAGTATTTT CSVTGADTQYF
many TRBJ2-5 NA TRBV12-3/TRBV12-4 TGTGCCAGCAGCCCAGAAGGAGGGATGAAGACCCAGTACTTC CASSPEGGMKTQYF
NA TRBJ2-2 TRBD1 TRBV18 TGTGCCAGCTCAAGACAGGGCGCGAACACCGGGGAGCTGTTTTTT CASSRQGANTGELFF
many TRBJ1-2 TRBD1 TRBV7-2 TGTGCCAGCAGCGATACGACAGGGATCTATGGCTACACCTTC CASSDTTGIYGYTF